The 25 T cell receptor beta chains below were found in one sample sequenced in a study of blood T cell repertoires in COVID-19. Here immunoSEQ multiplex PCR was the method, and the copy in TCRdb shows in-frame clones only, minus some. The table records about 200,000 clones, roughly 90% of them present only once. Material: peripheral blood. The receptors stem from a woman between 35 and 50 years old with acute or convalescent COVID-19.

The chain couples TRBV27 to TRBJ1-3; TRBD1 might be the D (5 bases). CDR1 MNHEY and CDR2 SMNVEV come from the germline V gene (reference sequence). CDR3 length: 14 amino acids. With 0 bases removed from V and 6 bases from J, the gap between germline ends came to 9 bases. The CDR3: CASSLSAGLNTIYF. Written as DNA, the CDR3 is TGTGCCAGCAGTTTATCGGCAGGGTTAAACACCATATATTTT.

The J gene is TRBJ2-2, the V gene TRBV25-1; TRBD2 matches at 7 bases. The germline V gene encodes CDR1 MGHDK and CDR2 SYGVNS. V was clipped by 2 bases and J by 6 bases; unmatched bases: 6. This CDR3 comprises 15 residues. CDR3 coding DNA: TGTGCCAGCAGTGAACTGGCCCGGGGGGCCGGGGAGCTGTTTTTT. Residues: CASSELARGAGELFF. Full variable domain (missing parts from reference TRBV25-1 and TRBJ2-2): EADIYQTPRYLVIGTGKKITLECSQTMGHDKMYWYQQDPGMELHLIHYSYGVNSTEKGDLSSESTVSRIRTEHFPLTLESARPSHTSQYLCASSELARGAGELFFGEGSRLTVL.

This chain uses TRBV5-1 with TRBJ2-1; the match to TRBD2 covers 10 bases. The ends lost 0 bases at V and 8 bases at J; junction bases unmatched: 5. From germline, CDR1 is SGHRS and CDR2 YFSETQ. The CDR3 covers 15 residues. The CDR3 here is CASSLESGGAYEQFF. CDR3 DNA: TGCGCCAGCAGCTTGGAGAGCGGGGGGGCCTATGAGCAGTTCTTC.

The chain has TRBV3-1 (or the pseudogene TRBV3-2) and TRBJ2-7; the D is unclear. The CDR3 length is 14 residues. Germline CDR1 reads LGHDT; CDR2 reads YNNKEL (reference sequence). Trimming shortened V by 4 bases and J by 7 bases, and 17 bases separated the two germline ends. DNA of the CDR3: TGTGCCAGCAGCCCCGGGTATCTCCTTGGGGAGCAGTACGTC. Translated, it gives CASSPGYLLGEQYV.

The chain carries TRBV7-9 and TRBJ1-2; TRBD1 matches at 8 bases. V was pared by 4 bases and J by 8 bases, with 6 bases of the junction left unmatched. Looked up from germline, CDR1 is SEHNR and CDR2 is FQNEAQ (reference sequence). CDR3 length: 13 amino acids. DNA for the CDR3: TGTGCCAGCAGCTATGCCGGGACAGGAGGCTACACCTTC. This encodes CASSYAGTGGYTF.

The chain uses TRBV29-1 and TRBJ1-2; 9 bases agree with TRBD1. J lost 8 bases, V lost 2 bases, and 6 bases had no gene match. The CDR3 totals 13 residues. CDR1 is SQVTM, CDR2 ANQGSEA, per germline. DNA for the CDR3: TGCAGCGTTGAACGGACAGGGGATTTGGGCTACACCTTC. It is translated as CSVERTGDLGYTF.

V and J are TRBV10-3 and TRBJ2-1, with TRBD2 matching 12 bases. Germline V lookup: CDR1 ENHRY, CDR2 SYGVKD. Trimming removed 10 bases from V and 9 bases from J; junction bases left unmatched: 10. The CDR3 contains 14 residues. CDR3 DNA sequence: TGTGCCACTGAACTAGCGGGGGGATTCAGTGAGCAGTTCTTC. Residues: CATELAGGFSEQFF.

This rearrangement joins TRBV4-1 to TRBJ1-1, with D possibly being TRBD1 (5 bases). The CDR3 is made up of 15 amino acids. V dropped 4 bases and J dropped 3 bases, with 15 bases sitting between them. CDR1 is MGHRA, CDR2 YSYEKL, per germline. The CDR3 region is CASSPHGGEDTEAFF. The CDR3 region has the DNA TGCGCCAGCAGCCCCCACGGGGGAGAGGACACTGAAGCTTTCTTT.

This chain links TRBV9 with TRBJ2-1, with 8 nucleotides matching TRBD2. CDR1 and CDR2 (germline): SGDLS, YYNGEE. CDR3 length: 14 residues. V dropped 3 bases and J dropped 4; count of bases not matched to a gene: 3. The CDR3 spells CASSAGLVYNEQFF. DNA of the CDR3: TGTGCCAGCAGCGCGGGACTAGTTTACAATGAGCAGTTCTTC.

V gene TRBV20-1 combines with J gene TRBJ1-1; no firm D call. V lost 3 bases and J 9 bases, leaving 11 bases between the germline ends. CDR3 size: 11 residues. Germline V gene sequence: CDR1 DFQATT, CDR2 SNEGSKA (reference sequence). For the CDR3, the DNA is TGCAGTGCTAGGTGGGAGCAGAAAGCTTTCTTT. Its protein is CSARWEQKAFF.

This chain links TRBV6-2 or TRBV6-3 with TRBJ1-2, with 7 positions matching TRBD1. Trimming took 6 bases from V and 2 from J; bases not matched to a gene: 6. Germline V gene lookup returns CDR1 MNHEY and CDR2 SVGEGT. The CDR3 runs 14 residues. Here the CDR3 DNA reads TGTGCCAGCAGCCTCCAGACAGGGAACTATGGCTACACCTTC. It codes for CASSLQTGNYGYTF.

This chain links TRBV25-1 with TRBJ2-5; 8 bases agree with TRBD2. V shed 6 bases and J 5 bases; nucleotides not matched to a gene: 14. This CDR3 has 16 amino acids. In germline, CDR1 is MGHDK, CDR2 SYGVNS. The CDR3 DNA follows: TGTGCCAGCAGCGCCATGAGGCGGGGGGCCGGGGAGACCCAGTACTTC. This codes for CASSAMRRGAGETQYF.

The CDR3 loop is CASSLELSNEQFF. The CDR3 region has the DNA TGCGCCAGCAGCCTGGAACTTTCGAATGAGCAGTTCTTC. The V gene is TRBV5-1, the J gene TRBJ2-1; D is unclear. The germline gives CDR1 SGHRS, CDR2 YFSETQ. The CDR3 extends over 13 amino acids. With 4 bases removed from V and 7 bases from J, the gap between germline ends came to 12 bases.

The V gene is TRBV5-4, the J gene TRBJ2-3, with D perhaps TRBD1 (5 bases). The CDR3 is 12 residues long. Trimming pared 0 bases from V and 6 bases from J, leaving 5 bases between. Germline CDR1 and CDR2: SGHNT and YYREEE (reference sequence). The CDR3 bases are TGTGCCAGCAGCTTGGAGGGGGATACGCAGTATTTT. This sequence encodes CASSLEGDTQYF.

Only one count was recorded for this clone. Written as DNA, the CDR3 is TGTGCCAGCAGCTGGGGGCCCGGGACAGGGAGGTTTTTTGGTGGCTACACCTTC. Its protein is CASSWGPGTGRFFGGYTF. The V gene is TRBV7-9, the J gene TRBJ1-2, with 9 bases fitting TRBD1. V trimming: 4 bases; J trimming: 7 bases; junction bases outside the gene matches: 19. From germline, CDR1 is SEHNR and CDR2 FQNEAQ (reference sequence). The length of the CDR3 is 18 residues.

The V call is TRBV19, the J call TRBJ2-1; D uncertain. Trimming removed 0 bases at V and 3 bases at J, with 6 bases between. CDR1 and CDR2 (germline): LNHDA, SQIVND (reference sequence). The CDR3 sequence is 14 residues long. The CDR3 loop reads CASSIDRVYNEQFF. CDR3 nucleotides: TGTGCCAGTAGTATAGATCGGGTCTACAATGAGCAGTTCTTC.

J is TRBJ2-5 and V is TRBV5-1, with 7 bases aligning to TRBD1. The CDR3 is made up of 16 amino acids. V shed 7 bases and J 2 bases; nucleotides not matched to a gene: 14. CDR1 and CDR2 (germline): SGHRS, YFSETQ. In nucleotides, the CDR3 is TGCGCCAGCTCCACCTCAATGGGACAGTATCAAGAGACCCAGTACTTC. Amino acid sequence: CASSTSMGQYQETQYF.

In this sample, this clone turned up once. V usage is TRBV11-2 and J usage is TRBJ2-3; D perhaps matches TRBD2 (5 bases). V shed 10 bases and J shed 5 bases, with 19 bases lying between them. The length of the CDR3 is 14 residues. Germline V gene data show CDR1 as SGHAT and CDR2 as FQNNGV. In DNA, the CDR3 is TGTGCCAACAGTGCTATGAGCGGCCGAGATACGCAGTATTTT. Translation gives CANSAMSGRDTQYF.

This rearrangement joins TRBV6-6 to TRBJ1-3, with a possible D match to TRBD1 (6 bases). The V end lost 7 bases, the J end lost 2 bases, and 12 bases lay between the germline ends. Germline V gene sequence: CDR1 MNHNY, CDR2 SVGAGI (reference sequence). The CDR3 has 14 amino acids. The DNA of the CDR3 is TGTGCCAGCAAAATACAGGGAACTGGAAACACCATATATTTT. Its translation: CASKIQGTGNTIYF.

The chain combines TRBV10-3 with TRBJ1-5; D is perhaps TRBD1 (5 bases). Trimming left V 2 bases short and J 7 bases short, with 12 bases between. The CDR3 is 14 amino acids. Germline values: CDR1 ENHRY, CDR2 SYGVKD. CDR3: CAISEGRDGQPQHF. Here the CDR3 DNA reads TGTGCCATCAGTGAGGGCAGGGATGGGCAGCCCCAGCATTTT.

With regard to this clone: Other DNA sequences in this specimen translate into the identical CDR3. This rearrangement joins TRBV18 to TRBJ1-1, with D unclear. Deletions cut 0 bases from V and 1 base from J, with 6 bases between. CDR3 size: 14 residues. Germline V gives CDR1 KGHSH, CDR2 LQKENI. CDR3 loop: CASSPPSRNTEAFF. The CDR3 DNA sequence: TGTGCCAGCTCACCACCTAGCCGGAACACTGAAGCTTTCTTT.

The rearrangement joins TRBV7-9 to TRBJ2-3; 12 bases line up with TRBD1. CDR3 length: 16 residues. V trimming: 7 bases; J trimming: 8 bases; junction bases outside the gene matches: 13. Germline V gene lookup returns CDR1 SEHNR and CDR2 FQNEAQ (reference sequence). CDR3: CASNTGTGGPHVTQYF. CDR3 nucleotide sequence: TGTGCCAGCAACACCGGGACAGGGGGCCCACACGTTACGCAGTATTTT.

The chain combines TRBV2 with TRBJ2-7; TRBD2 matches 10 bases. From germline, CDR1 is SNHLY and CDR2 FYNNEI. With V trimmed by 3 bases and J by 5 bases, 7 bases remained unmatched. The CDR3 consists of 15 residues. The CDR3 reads CASSDRGLAVNEQYV. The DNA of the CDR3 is TGTGCCAGCAGTGACAGAGGACTAGCGGTCAACGAGCAGTACGTC.

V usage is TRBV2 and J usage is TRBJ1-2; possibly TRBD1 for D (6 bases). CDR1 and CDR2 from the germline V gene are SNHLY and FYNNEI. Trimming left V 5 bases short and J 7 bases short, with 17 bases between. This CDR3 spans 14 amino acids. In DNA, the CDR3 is TGTGCCAGCAGTACGACAGGTCCTGTACCTGGCTACACCTTC. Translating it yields CASSTTGPVPGYTF.

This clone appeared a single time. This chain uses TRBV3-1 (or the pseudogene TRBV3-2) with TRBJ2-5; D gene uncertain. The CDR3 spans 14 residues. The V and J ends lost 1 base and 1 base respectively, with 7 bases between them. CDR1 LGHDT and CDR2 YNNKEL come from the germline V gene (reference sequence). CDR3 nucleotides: TGTGCCAGCAGCCAAGGAATGGCCCAAGAGACCCAGTACTTC. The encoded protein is CASSQGMAQETQYF.